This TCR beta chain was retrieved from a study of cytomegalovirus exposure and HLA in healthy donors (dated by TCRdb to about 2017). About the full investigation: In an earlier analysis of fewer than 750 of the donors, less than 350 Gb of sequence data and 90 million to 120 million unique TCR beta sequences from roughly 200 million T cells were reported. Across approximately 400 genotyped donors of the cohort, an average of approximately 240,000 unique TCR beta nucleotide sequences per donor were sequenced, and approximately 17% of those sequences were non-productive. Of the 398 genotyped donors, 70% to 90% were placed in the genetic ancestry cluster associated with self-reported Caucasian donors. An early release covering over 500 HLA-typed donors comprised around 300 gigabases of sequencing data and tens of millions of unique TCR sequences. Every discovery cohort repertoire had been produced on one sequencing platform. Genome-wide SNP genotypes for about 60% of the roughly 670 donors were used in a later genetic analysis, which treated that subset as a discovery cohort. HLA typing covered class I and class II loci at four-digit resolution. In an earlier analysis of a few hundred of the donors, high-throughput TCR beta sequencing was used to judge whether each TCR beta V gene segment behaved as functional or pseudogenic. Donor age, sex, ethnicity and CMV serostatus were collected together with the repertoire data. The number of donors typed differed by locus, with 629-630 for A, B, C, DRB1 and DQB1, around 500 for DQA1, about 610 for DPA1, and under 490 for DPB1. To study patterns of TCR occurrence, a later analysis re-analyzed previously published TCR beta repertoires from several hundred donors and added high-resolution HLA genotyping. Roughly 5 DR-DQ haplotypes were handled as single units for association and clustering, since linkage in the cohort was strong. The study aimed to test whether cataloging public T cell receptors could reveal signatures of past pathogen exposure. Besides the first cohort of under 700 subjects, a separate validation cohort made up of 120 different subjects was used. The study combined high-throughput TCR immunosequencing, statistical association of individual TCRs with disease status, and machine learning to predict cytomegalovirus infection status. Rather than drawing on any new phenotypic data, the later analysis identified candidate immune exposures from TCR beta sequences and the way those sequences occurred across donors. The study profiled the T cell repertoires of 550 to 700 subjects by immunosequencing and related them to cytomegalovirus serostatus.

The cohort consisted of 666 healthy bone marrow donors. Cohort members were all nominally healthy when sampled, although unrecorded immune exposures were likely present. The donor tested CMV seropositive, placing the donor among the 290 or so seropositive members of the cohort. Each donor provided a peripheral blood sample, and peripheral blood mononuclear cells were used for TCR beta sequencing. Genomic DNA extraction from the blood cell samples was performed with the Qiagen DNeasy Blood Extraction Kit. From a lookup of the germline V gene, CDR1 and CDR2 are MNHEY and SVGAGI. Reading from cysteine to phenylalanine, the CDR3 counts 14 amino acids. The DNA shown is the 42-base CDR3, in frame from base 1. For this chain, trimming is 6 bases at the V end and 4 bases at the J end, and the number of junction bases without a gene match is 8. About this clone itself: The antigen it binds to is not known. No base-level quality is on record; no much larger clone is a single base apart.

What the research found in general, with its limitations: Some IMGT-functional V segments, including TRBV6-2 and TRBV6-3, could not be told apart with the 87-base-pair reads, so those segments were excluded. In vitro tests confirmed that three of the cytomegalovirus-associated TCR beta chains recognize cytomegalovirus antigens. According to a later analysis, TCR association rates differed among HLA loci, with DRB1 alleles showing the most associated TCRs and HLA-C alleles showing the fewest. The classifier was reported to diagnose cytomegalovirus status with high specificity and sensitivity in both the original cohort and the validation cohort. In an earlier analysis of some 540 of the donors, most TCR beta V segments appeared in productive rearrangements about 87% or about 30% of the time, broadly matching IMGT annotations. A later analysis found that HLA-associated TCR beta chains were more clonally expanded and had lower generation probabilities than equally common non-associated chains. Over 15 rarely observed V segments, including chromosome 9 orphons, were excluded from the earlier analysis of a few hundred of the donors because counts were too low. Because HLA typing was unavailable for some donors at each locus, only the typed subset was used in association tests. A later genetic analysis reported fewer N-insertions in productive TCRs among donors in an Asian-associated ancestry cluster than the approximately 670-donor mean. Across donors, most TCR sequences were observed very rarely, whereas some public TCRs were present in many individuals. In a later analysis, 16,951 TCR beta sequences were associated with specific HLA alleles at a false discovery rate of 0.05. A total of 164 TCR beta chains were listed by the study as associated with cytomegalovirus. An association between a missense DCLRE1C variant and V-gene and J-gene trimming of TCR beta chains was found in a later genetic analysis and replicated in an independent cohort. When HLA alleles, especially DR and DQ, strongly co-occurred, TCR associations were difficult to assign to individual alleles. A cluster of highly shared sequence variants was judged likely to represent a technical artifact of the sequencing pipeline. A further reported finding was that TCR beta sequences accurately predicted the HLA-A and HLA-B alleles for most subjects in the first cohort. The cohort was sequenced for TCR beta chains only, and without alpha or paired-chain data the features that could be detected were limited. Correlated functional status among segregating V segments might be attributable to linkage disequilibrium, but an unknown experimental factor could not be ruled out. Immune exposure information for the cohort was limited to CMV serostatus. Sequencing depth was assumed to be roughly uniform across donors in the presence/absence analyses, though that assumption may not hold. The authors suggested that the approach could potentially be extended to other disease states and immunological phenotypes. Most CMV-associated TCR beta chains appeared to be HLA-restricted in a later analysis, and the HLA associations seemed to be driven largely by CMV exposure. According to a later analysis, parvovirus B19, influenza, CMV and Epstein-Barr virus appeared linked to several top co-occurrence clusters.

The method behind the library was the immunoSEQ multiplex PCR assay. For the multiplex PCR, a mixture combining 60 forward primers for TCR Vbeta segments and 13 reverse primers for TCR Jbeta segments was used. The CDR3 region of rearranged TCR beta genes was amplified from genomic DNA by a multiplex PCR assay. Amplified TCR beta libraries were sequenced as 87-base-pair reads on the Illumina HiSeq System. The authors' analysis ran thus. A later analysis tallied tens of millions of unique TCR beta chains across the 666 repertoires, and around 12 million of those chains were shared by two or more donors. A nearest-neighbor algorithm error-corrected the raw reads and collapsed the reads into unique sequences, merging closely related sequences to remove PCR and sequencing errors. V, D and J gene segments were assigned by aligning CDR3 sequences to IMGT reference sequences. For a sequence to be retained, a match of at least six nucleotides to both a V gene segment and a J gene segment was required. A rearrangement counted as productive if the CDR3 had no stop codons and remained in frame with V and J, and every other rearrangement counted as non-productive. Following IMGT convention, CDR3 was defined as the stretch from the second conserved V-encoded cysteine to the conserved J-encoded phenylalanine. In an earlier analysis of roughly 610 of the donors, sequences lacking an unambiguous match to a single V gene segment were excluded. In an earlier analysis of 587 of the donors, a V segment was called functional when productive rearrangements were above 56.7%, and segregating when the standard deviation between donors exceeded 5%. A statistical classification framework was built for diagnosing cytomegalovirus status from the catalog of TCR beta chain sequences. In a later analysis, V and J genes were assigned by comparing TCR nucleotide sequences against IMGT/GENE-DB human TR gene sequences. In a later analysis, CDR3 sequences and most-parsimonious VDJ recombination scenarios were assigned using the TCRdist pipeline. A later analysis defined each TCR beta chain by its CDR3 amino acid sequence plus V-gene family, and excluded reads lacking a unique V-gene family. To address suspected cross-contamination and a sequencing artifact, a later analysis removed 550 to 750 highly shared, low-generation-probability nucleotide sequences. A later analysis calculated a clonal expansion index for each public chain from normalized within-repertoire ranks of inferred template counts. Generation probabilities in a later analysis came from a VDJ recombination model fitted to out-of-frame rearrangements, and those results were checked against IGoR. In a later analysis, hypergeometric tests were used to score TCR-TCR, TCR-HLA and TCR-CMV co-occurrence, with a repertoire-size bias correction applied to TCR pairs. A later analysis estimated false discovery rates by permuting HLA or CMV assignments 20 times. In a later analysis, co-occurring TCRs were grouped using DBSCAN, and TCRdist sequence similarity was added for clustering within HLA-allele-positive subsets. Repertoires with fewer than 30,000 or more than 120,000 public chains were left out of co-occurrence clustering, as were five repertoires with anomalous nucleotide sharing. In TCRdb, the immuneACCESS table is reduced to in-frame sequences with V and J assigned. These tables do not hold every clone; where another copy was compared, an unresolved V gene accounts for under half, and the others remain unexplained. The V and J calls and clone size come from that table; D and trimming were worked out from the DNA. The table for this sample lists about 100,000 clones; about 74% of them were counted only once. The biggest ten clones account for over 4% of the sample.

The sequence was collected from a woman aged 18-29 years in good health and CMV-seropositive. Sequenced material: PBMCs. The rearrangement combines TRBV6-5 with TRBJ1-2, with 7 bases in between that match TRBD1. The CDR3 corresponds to CASSIDRDGYGYTF. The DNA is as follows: TGTGCCAGCAGCATAGACAGGGATGGCTATGGCTACACCTTC.